The next 6 T cell receptor beta chains were all read from a single sample in a study of blood T cells in healthy people across ages. The authors ran a second PCR of about 7 to 11 cycles using a sample-barcoded 5' primer and a J-beta primer mix. From the 5' RACE reads, TCRdb called clonotypes with MiXCR, one entry per CDR3 protein. The sample contains around 850,000 distinct CDR3 sequences, 36% of which appear only once. Sequencing used blood. These receptors were obtained from a man aged 18 to 29 in good health.

The chain recombines TRBV7-9 with TRBJ1-1, with TRBD1 matching over 8 bases. Germline CDR1 SEHNR, CDR2 FQNEAQ (reference sequence). After removal of 4 bases from V and 1 base from J, the junction contained 5 bases not matched to a gene. The CDR3 is 15 residues long. This CDR3 is CASSSYRGKNTEAFF. The CDR3 DNA sequence: TGTGCCAGCAGCTCTTACAGGGGGAAGAACACTGAAGCTTTCTTT.

V is TRBV5-6 and J is TRBJ2-1; TRBD1 agrees at 8 bases. The germline V gene encodes CDR1 SGHDT and CDR2 YYEEEE. CDR3 length: 14 residues. The V segment lost 4 bases and the J segment 9 bases; nucleotides outside the gene matches: 9. The CDR3 region is CASSPDRGRSEQFF. DNA of the CDR3: TGTGCCAGCAGCCCTGACAGGGGTCGGAGTGAGCAGTTCTTC.

This chain connects TRBV5-1 to TRBJ2-1, with 10 nucleotides matching TRBD1. J gave up 0 bases and V 4 bases, and 7 bases lay outside the gene matches. CDR1 and CDR2 from the germline V gene are SGHRS and YFSETQ. This CDR3 spans 17 amino acids. The chain's CDR3 is CASSRRQGASSYNEQFF. CDR3 nucleotide sequence: TGCGCCAGCAGCAGAAGACAGGGGGCTAGCTCCTACAATGAGCAGTTCTTC.

With regard to this clonotype: Compared with germline, one end of the junction differs, possibly owing to a read error. The chain recombines TRBV6-5 with TRBJ2-5; D tentatively fits TRBD1 or TRBD2 (6 bases each). The J call may be in error: the DNA end matches TRBJ2-7 better. The CDR3 extends over 15 amino acids. Per the germline V gene, CDR1 is MNHEY and CDR2 is SVGAGI. As DNA, the CDR3 is TGTGCCGGCAGTGGCGCACGGGGGCACAGTTCCGAGCAGTACTTC. The encoded protein is CAGSGARGHSSEQYF.

This clonotype has only a few counts. CDR3 in DNA: TGCAGCGTTGTGGGGACAGGGAAGTCTAATGAAAAACTGTTTTTT. It encodes CSVVGTGKSNEKLFF. This chain uses TRBV29-1 with TRBJ1-4, with 9 nucleotides matching TRBD1. Looked up from germline, CDR1 is SQVTM and CDR2 is ANQGSEA. V shed 4 bases, J shed 3 bases, and the junction held 6 bases outside the gene matches. The CDR3 loop spans 15 amino acids.

This sequence joins TRBV5-1 and TRBJ1-4; no definite D call. CDR3 length: 14 residues. Germline V gene data show CDR1 as SGHRS and CDR2 as YFSETQ. V gave up 2 bases and J gave up 0 bases, with 5 bases separating them. Written as DNA, the CDR3 is TGCGCCAGCAGCTTTGGATCAACTAATGAAAAACTGTTTTTT. This encodes CASSFGSTNEKLFF.